This T cell receptor beta chain was observed in a study of blood T cell repertoires in COVID-19. On the study more broadly: The samples span acute and convalescent COVID-19 from the United States, Italy and Spain.

Measured with immunoSEQ multiplex PCR; TCRdb has only the in-frame clones, and not every one. The sample shows 62,000 or so clones, over 70% of them seen only once. Germline CDR1 reads GTSNPN; CDR2 reads SVGIG (reference sequence). The V end was cut by 5 bases, the J end by 4 bases, with 9 bases between. There are 11 residues in the CDR3. The rearrangement joins TRBV30 to TRBJ2-7, with D perhaps TRBD1 (6 bases). Specimen: peripheral blood. The TCR comes from a human donor in a cohort sampled during active COVID-19. The CDR3: CAWQGLYEQYF. In DNA form, the CDR3 reads TGTGCCTGGCAGGGGCTATACGAGCAGTACTTC.